The text below deals with one T cell receptor beta chain. This sample was taken from a study of blood T cell repertoires in COVID-19. Study-wide context: Sites across the United States, Italy and Spain contributed samples from acute and convalescent COVID-19. T cells, B-cell-depleted T cells, or PBMCs supplied cDNA or gDNA.

The protocol was immunoSEQ multiplex PCR, while the TCRdb copy is restricted to in-frame clones and leaves out a portion. Of 250,000 to 350,000 clones listed, 90% are singletons. Participants came from some 23 US areas, aged about 18 to 100 years. Sequenced input: PBMCs or T cells enriched from blood (not recorded which). This clonotype originated in a woman aged 18-29 years with acute COVID-19.

CDR3 sequence: CAWSVGLGATDTQYF. The CDR3 region has the DNA TGTGCCTGGAGTGTAGGACTGGGCGCCACAGATACGCAGTATTTT. This chain connects TRBV30 to TRBJ2-3; a possible D gene is TRBD2 (5 bases). CDR1 GTSNPN and CDR2 SVGIG come from the germline V gene (reference sequence). This CDR3 has 15 residues. Trimming removed 0 bases at V and 2 bases at J, with 12 bases between.